This entry lists 8 T cell receptor beta chains sequenced from one sample in a study of shared clonotypes between healthy human individuals. Profiled with immunoSEQ multiplex PCR; TCRdb holds only in-frame clones, not every one. The profile shows about 980,000 clones, more than 75% of them singletons. Sample: memory CD4+ T cells sorted from blood. The sample's subset: CD45RA-negative fraction. The receptors originated from a man younger than 35 in good health.

Turning to this clone: Other DNA sequences within the sample encode an identical CDR3. Here the CDR3 DNA reads TGCGCCAGCAGCCCGACTAGCCCTCAAGAGACCCAGTACTTC. Its protein is CASSPTSPQETQYF. This chain joins TRBV5-1 and TRBJ2-5; 7 nucleotides agree with TRBD2. V was pared by 4 bases and J by 2 bases, with 5 bases of the junction left unmatched. Germline CDR1 is SGHRS and CDR2 is YFSETQ. The CDR3 is 14 residues long.

The V gene is TRBV6-6, the J gene TRBJ2-5; 9 bases agree with TRBD2. The CDR3 consists of 15 residues. The germline CDR1 and CDR2 sequences are MNHNY and SVGAGI (reference sequence). With 0 bases clipped from V and 5 bases from J, the junction kept 4 bases outside the gene matches. In DNA form, the CDR3 reads TGTGCCAGCAGTTACTCGGGACTAGCTGTGGAGACCCAGTACTTC. Translated: CASSYSGLAVETQYF.

This rearrangement joins TRBV7-2 to TRBJ1-3, with D maybe TRBD1 (6 bases). The V and J ends lost 4 bases and 4 bases respectively, with 17 bases between them. In germline, CDR1 is SGHTA, CDR2 FQGNSA. The CDR3 totals 16 residues. The DNA of the CDR3 is TGTGCCAGCAGCTGGGACACGGCCCAGGCGGGAAACACCATATATTTT. This gives the protein CASSWDTAQAGNTIYF. Full variable domain (outside the CDR3, taken from reference TRBV7-2 and TRBJ1-3): GAGVSQSPSNKVTEKGKDVELRCDPISGHTALYWYRQSLGQGLEFLIYFQGNSAPDKSGLPSDRFSAERTGGSVSTLTIQRTQQEDSAVYLCASSWDTAQAGNTIYFGEGSWLTVV.

This clone was picked up one time. The chain is built from TRBV28 and TRBJ1-4; maybe TRBD1 (5 bases). The V gene lost 6 bases and the J gene lost 0 bases, with 11 bases spanning the gap. The CDR3 has 15 residues. Germline lookup yields CDR1 MDHEN and CDR2 SYDVKM. The CDR3 DNA follows: TGTGCCAGCAGAGGGACCTCCGCAACTAATGAAAAACTGTTTTTT. Translated: CASRGTSATNEKLFF.

The rearrangement links TRBV11-2 to TRBJ2-7; D call uncertain. From germline, CDR1 is SGHAT and CDR2 FQNNGV. V shed 3 bases and J shed 2 bases, with 8 bases lying between them. There are 13 residues in the CDR3. The CDR3 bases are TGTGCCAGCAGCTTCGGCCTGGCCTACGAGCAGTACTTC. Translated, it gives CASSFGLAYEQYF.

This clone was recorded once. DNA for the CDR3: TGTGCCAGCAGCTTAGGTTCCCTAGGGTTCGGCTCTGGAAACACCATATATTTT. Translated: CASSLGSLGFGSGNTIYF. V is TRBV7-8 and J is TRBJ1-3; no firm D call. CDR1 is SGHVS, CDR2 FQNEAQ, per germline. The CDR3 is made up of 18 amino acids. V lost 1 base and J lost 0, with 16 bases in between.

The chain joins TRBV2 to TRBJ1-4; D not certain. Germline loops: CDR1 SNHLY, CDR2 FYNNEI. With 5 bases removed from V and 2 bases from J, the gap between germline ends came to 9 bases. This CDR3 region has 14 residues. The CDR3 DNA is TGTGCCAGCAGTCTGACAAGGACTAATGAAAAACTGTTTTTT. Protein sequence: CASSLTRTNEKLFF.

Note on this clone: A much larger clone lies a single base off, so this may be a read error. V and J are TRBV11-2 and TRBJ1-1, with D perhaps TRBD1 (5 bases). Germline assignment: CDR1 SGHAT and CDR2 FQNNGV. CDR3 length: 13 residues. Between the trimmed V and J ends, which lost 1 base and 3 bases, there was a span of 6 bases. CDR3 region: CASSLGRDTEAFF. The CDR3 bases are TGTGCCAGCAGCTTAGGCAGGGACACTGAAGCTTTCTTT.